A single T cell receptor beta chain is shown here with its context. After removal of 1 base from V and 4 bases from J, the junction contained 6 bases not matched to a gene. The CDR3 is 16 residues long. Germline V lookup: CDR1 MNHEY, CDR2 SVGAGI. Blood got drawn at baseline, again on cycle 4 day 1, and then on cycle 7 day 1. Libraries were prepared by immunoSEQ multiplex PCR; TCRdb keeps only in-frame clonotypes and omits some of them. The sample has 70,000 or so clones; roughly nine tenths are singletons. This specimen belongs to a study of OX40 agonist ivuxolimab in advanced cancers. Study-level information: At 0.01 to 10 mg/kg, ivuxolimab was administered intravenously to patients every 2 weeks. Patients treated during dose escalation were battling hepatocellular carcinoma, melanoma, renal cell or head and neck cancer. Mean age approximately 55 years, range about 23 to 79; roughly 80% male.

The genes are TRBV6-5 and TRBJ1-3; TRBD1 matches 8 bases. This clonotype was sampled from an adult with an advanced solid tumor such as melanoma, head and neck, liver or kidney cancer. This specimen was CD4+ or CD8+ T cells sorted from blood, taken in a trial of the OX40 agonist ivuxolimab. The DNA for the CDR3 is TGTGCCAGCAGTTACTACCGCAGGGGGCAGGGAAACACCATATATTTT. Protein product: CASSYYRRGQGNTIYF.